This TCR beta chain was sequenced during a study of Graves' ophthalmopathy and Graves' hyperthyroidism. Findings and caveats of the study: Blood also carried most expanded thyroid clonotypes exceeding 0.001 frequency. Ophthalmopathy progression was predicted with 65% to 71% sensitivity and 72% to 75% specificity.

To note about this clonotype: Its antigen is still unknown. This may arise from a read error, as a much more abundant clone is one base away.

Transcripts of RNA were the source for amplifying TCR beta CDR3 regions. Investigators did first-round RT-PCR with HTBI primers, then second-round multiplex PCR. One entry per CDR3 protein results from TCRdb running MiXCR on the multiplex PCR reads. Here the sample spans roughly 400,000 distinct CDR3 sequences, around 19% being singletons. Per germline, CDR1 LNHDA and CDR2 SQIVND (reference sequence). Trimming stripped 8 bases from V and 0 bases from J, with 16 bases between. The CDR3 covers 16 residues. The chain couples TRBV19 to TRBJ2-2; tentative D call: TRBD1 (6 bases). The sequence derives from a young woman with Graves' ophthalmopathy. The sample consisted of peripheral blood. CDR3 sequence: CASAPGHLSNTGELFF. DNA for the CDR3: TGTGCCAGTGCCCCGGGACACCTCTCGAACACCGGGGAGCTGTTTTTT. Based on the CDR3 plus reference TRBV19 and TRBJ2-2, the full variable domain is DGGITQSPKYLFRKEGQNVTLSCEQNLNHDAMYWYRQDPGQGLRLIYYSQIVNDFQKGDIAEGYSVSREKKESFPLTVTSAQKNPTAFYLCASAPGHLSNTGELFFGEGSRLTVL.